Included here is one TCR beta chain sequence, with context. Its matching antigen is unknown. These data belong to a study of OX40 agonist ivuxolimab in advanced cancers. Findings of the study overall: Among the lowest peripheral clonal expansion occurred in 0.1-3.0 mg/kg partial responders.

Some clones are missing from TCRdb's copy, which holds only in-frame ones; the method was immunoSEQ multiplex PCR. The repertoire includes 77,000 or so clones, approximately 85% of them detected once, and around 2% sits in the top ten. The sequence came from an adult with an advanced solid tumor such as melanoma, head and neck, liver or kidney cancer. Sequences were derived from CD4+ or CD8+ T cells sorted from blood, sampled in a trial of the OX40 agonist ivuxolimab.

CDR3 DNA: TGCGCCAGCAGCCATCCTACTAGCGGGATCGAGACCCAGTACTTC. This codes for CASSHPTSGIETQYF. The chain joins TRBV5-1 to TRBJ2-5; 10 bases align to TRBD2. With V trimmed by 4 bases and J by 5 bases, 8 bases remained unmatched. The CDR3 runs to 15 residues. Per germline, CDR1 SGHRS and CDR2 YFSETQ.